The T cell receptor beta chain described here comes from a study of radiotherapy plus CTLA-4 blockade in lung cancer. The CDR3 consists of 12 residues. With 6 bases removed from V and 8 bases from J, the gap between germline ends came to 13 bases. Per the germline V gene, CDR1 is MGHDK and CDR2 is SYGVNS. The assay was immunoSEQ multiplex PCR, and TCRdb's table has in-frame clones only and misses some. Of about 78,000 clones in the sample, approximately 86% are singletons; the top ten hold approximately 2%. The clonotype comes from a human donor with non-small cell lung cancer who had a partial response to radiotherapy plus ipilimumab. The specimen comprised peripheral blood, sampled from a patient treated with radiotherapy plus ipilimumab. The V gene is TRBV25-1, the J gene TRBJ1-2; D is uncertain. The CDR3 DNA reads TGTGCCAGCAGCGACAACCAGCAGGGCTACACCTTC. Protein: CASSDNQQGYTF.